Presented here are 30 T cell receptor beta chains from one specimen sequenced in a study of OX40 agonist ivuxolimab in advanced cancers. Using immunoSEQ multiplex PCR, the repertoire was profiled, and TCRdb retains in-frame clones only, with some absent. Among roughly 70,000 clones listed, 85% were seen once. Sequenced here: CD4+ or CD8+ T cells sorted from blood, sampled in a trial of the OX40 agonist ivuxolimab. The receptor source for this set is an adult with an advanced solid tumor such as melanoma, head and neck, liver or kidney cancer.

The chain is built from TRBV30 and TRBJ2-1, with 14 positions matching TRBD2. Trimming took 2 bases from V and 8 from J; bases not matched to a gene: 8. CDR1 GTSNPN and CDR2 SVGIG come from the germline V gene (reference sequence). The CDR3 is 16 residues long. Written as DNA, the CDR3 is TGTGCCTGGAGTTCCGGGACTAGCGGGAGTTTCTATGAGCAGTTCTTC. Translating it yields CAWSSGTSGSFYEQFF.

The chain has TRBV19 and TRBJ2-2; D unresolved. The CDR3 sequence is 13 residues long. Per germline, CDR1 LNHDA and CDR2 SQIVND (reference sequence). Trimming removed 6 bases at V and 1 base at J, with 6 bases between. The CDR3 region is CASRTGNTGELFF. In nucleotides, the CDR3 is TGTGCCAGTAGAACGGGGAACACCGGGGAGCTGTTTTTT.

V is TRBV13 and J is TRBJ2-7; the match to TRBD2 covers 8 bases. Losses at the gene ends were 2 bases for V and 3 bases for J; bases not matched to a gene: 9. CDR3 length: 16 amino acids. Germline CDR1 PRHDT, CDR2 FYEKMQ (reference sequence). The CDR3 DNA reads TGTGCCAGCAGCTTATCTGTCCTAGCGGGCCTCTACGAGCAGTACTTC. Translated, it gives CASSLSVLAGLYEQYF.

This sequence joins TRBV10-3 and TRBJ1-3; D remains ambiguous. The germline V and J ends were trimmed by 1 base and 3 bases, with 1 base remaining between them. Germline V gene sequence: CDR1 ENHRY, CDR2 SYGVKD. This CDR3 comprises 12 residues. CDR3 DNA sequence: TGTGCCATCAGTGAGTTTGGAAACACCATATATTTT. It specifies CAISEFGNTIYF.

The J gene is TRBJ2-5, the V gene TRBV4-3; D possibly corresponds to TRBD2 (6 bases). This CDR3 is 17 amino acids long. Trimming removed 0 bases from V and 1 base from J, with 15 bases in between. Germline CDR1 reads LGHNA; CDR2 reads YSLEER. The CDR3 spells CASSQDAGLSPQETQYF. The CDR3 DNA is TGCGCCAGCAGCCAAGATGCGGGATTATCCCCCCAAGAGACCCAGTACTTC.

The rearrangement joins TRBV6-5 to TRBJ2-5; D gene ambiguous. Per the germline V gene, CDR1 is MNHEY and CDR2 is SVGAGI. V was trimmed by 0 bases and J by 5 bases, leaving 16 bases between them. CDR3 size: 16 residues. The CDR3 loop reads CASSYSATITGETQYF. CDR3 bases: TGTGCCAGCAGTTACTCGGCAACGATCACCGGGGAGACCCAGTACTTC.

The chain carries TRBV6-6 and TRBJ2-1, with D uncertain. Between the trimmed V and J ends, which lost 4 bases and 5 bases, there was a span of 9 bases. The germline V gene has CDR1 MNHNY and CDR2 SVGAGI (reference sequence). The CDR3 covers 13 residues. CDR3 sequence: CASSSLRNNEQFF. In DNA form, the CDR3 reads TGTGCCAGCAGTTCCCTCAGAAACAATGAGCAGTTCTTC.

V is TRBV2 and J is TRBJ2-6; either TRBD1 or TRBD2 may supply D (5 bases each). The CDR3 runs 15 residues. Germline CDR1 SNHLY, CDR2 FYNNEI. The V and J ends lost 9 bases and 4 bases respectively, with 16 bases between them. The CDR3 sequence: CASTGASSGANVLTF. CDR3 nucleotide sequence: TGTGCCAGTACCGGGGCCTCGTCCGGGGCCAACGTCCTGACTTTC. The entire variable domain, with the rest obtained from reference TRBV2 and TRBJ2-6, is as follows: EPEVTQTPSHQVTQMGQEVILRCVPISNHLYFYWYRQILGQKVEFLVSFYNNEISEKSEIFDDQFSVERPDGSNFTLKIRSTKLEDSAMYFCASTGASSGANVLTFGAGSRLTVL.

The chain is built from TRBV10-2 and TRBJ1-6; no clear D gene. This CDR3 region has 12 residues. Per germline, CDR1 WSHSY and CDR2 SAAADI. The germline V and J ends were trimmed by 1 base and 9 bases, with 4 bases remaining between them. CDR3 residues: CASSELSSPLHF. The CDR3 DNA reads TGCGCCAGCAGTGAGTTATCTTCACCCCTCCACTTT.

The genes are TRBV19 and TRBJ2-6; D is ambiguous. Between the trimmed V and J ends, which lost 0 bases and 4 bases, there was a span of 19 bases. Germline V lookup: CDR1 LNHDA, CDR2 SQIVND (reference sequence). This CDR3 is 19 amino acids long. The CDR3 sequence is CASSIDLPGASTGANVLTF. CDR3 bases: TGTGCCAGTAGTATAGATCTGCCAGGAGCGTCAACCGGGGCCAACGTCCTGACTTTC.

The V call is TRBV28, the J call TRBJ1-5; D gene unclear. The germline CDR1 and CDR2 sequences are MDHEN and SYDVKM. The CDR3 is 12 residues long. V was pared by 5 bases and J by 7 bases, with 9 bases between. The CDR3 protein is CASSLSQQPQHF. In DNA form, the CDR3 reads TGTGCCAGCAGTCTTTCCCAGCAGCCCCAGCATTTT.

The CDR3 is CASIHYSLTEAFF. As DNA, the CDR3 is TGTGCCAGCATCCACTATTCCTTAACTGAAGCTTTCTTT. V gene TRBV28 combines with J gene TRBJ1-1; D gene uncertain. V was trimmed by 7 bases and J by 5 bases, leaving 14 bases between them. CDR1 MDHEN and CDR2 SYDVKM come from the germline V gene. CDR3 length: 13 amino acids.

This chain links TRBV7-6 with TRBJ2-5; TRBD1 is a possible D gene (6 bases). CDR1 is SGHVS and CDR2 is FNYEAQ in the germline V gene. V gave up 5 bases and J gave up 7 bases, with 14 bases separating them. The CDR3 spans 13 residues. The CDR3 loop is CASSPQTGGTQYF. The CDR3 DNA reads TGTGCCAGCAGCCCGCAGACAGGCGGGACCCAGTACTTC.

V is TRBV5-6 and J is TRBJ2-1, with 16 bases aligning to TRBD2. The CDR3 extends over 18 amino acids. Germline loops: CDR1 SGHDT, CDR2 YYEEEE. V trimming: 4 bases; J trimming: 9 bases; junction bases outside the gene matches: 13. The CDR3 spells CASSKTGTSGRANSEQFF. The CDR3, as DNA: TGTGCCAGCAGCAAAACCGGGACTAGCGGGAGGGCCAATTCTGAGCAGTTCTTC.

The chain joins TRBV6-5 to TRBJ1-1; 7 bases line up with TRBD1. The CDR3 extends over 14 amino acids. V lost 6 bases and J lost 11; bases outside the gene matches: 15. Germline CDR1 reads MNHEY; CDR2 reads SVGAGI. In nucleotides, the CDR3 is TGTGCCAGCAGCCCCGGGACAGAGGGGATGAGGGCTTTCTTT. Its protein product is CASSPGTEGMRAFF.

The chain carries TRBV29-1 and TRBJ2-1; the D gene is possibly TRBD1 (5 bases). V dropped 3 bases and J dropped 4 bases, with 19 bases sitting between them. Germline CDR1 SQVTM, CDR2 ANQGSEA. The CDR3 contains 16 residues. The CDR3 region is CSVESWGRGEYNEQFF. The CDR3 DNA reads as TGCAGCGTTGAGAGTTGGGGAAGGGGTGAATACAATGAGCAGTTCTTC.

This clone appeared once. The V gene is TRBV7-2, the J gene TRBJ1-1; a weak D match, TRBD1 (5 bases). Trimming removed 3 bases at V and 5 bases at J, with 13 bases between. Per the germline V gene, CDR1 is SGHTA and CDR2 is FQGNSA. The CDR3 runs to 14 residues. CDR3 DNA sequence: TGTGCCAGCAGCTTTAGTGGGGGGACGACTGAAGCTTTCTTT. Translating gives CASSFSGGTTEAFF.

V usage is TRBV9 and J usage is TRBJ1-2; D not resolved. With 0 bases removed from V and 7 bases from J, the gap between germline ends came to 7 bases. Germline loops: CDR1 SGDLS, CDR2 YYNGEE. The CDR3 has 12 amino acids. CDR3 in amino acids: CASSVDIGGYTF. In nucleotides, the CDR3 is TGTGCCAGCAGCGTAGATATCGGTGGCTACACCTTC.

This chain joins TRBV9 and TRBJ2-3; D is uncertain. In germline, CDR1 is SGDLS, CDR2 YYNGEE. This CDR3 comprises 14 residues. Between the trimmed V and J ends, which lost 4 bases and 1 base, there was a span of 10 bases. The CDR3 DNA sequence: TGTGCCAGCAGCTCTCGTCCGGGCACAGATACGCAGTATTTT. Translated: CASSSRPGTDTQYF.

The J gene is TRBJ2-7, the V gene TRBV7-2; no clear D gene. Germline V gene lookup returns CDR1 SGHTA and CDR2 FQGNSA. The CDR3 is 15 amino acids. Deletions cut 1 base from V and 0 bases from J, with 10 bases between. CDR3 coding DNA: TGTGCCAGCAGCTTAGGGTTTACCAGCTCCTACGAGCAGTACTTC. Translating gives CASSLGFTSSYEQYF.

For the CDR3, the DNA is TGTGCCAGCAGCCAGCGAGGGCAAGAGACCCAGTACTTC. Its protein is CASSQRGQETQYF. This chain connects TRBV5-6 to TRBJ2-5; possibly TRBD2 for D (5 bases). The CDR3 has 13 amino acids. Trimming took off 4 bases at V and 2 bases at J, with 9 bases between the two ends. Germline CDR1 is SGHDT and CDR2 is YYEEEE.

The rearrangement links TRBV5-6 to TRBJ2-3, with 8 bases matching TRBD1. The germline V gene has CDR1 SGHDT and CDR2 YYEEEE. The CDR3 consists of 17 residues. The J segment lost 0 bases and the V segment lost 0 bases, leaving 6 bases of the junction unmatched. CDR3 DNA: TGTGCCAGCAGCTTGGACCTGGGGACAGGCAGCACAGATACGCAGTATTTT. This translates into CASSLDLGTGSTDTQYF.

This clone was observed once. The chain is built from TRBV5-1 and TRBJ1-2; D unresolved. V was pared by 0 bases and J by 3 bases, with 3 bases between. CDR1 SGHRS and CDR2 YFSETQ come from the germline V gene. There are 12 residues in the CDR3. The CDR3: CASSLADYGYTF. CDR3 DNA: TGCGCCAGCAGCTTGGCCGACTATGGCTACACCTTC.

V usage is TRBV7-3 and J usage is TRBJ1-3; D ambiguous. This CDR3 comprises 16 residues. Germline assignment: CDR1 SGHTA and CDR2 FQGTGA. Between the trimmed V and J ends, which lost 0 bases and 0 bases, there was a span of 9 bases. CDR3 sequence reads: CASSLTKSNSGNTIYF. The CDR3 DNA reads TGTGCCAGCAGCTTAACAAAGTCAAACTCTGGAAACACCATATATTTT.

The chain uses TRBV7-2 and TRBJ2-3; D may correspond to TRBD1 or TRBD2 (7 bases each). The V end lost 5 bases, the J end lost 3 bases, and 18 bases lay between the germline ends. This CDR3 is 16 amino acids long. Germline CDR1 SGHTA, CDR2 FQGNSA. The DNA for the CDR3 is TGTGCCAGCAGCCCAGGGGGGCGGGGGAAGACAGATACGCAGTATTTT. Translated, it gives CASSPGGRGKTDTQYF.

The chain uses TRBV5-4 and TRBJ2-7, with D perhaps matching TRBD2 (6 bases). V was cut by 0 bases and J by 6 bases, with 10 bases left in between. The CDR3 is 13 residues long. Looked up from germline, CDR1 is SGHNT and CDR2 is YYREEE (reference sequence). CDR3 amino acids: CASSLELAGEQYF. The CDR3 DNA reads as TGTGCCAGCAGCTTGGAACTAGCTGGCGAGCAGTACTTC.

The gene calls are TRBV5-1 and TRBJ2-3; a weak D match, TRBD2 (6 bases). Deletions cut 4 bases from V and 0 bases from J, with 15 bases between. The CDR3 contains 16 residues. Germline V gives CDR1 SGHRS, CDR2 YFSETQ. The CDR3 DNA reads as TGCGCCAGCAGCGGGGGACTCCAGAGCAGCACAGATACGCAGTATTTT. This sequence encodes CASSGGLQSSTDTQYF.

The J gene is TRBJ2-7, the V gene TRBV11-2; the D gene is possibly TRBD1 (6 bases). Germline assignment: CDR1 SGHAT and CDR2 FQNNGV. The CDR3 runs to 14 residues. V lost 4 bases to trimming and J lost 8 bases, with 18 bases between them. The CDR3 bases are TGTGCCAGCAGCTCATCAGGGACAATGTTAAAGCAGTACTTC. Translating it yields CASSSSGTMLKQYF.

DNA for the CDR3: TGTGCCAGCAATGGCCAAGGCGGGAGCGAGCAGTACTTC. Translating gives CASNGQGGSEQYF. The chain recombines TRBV7-2 with TRBJ2-7; 7 bases align to TRBD2. CDR1 is SGHTA and CDR2 is FQGNSA in the germline V gene. The CDR3 sequence is 13 residues long. The V and J ends lost 7 bases and 6 bases, in that order; junction bases with no gene match: 9.

The rearrangement uses TRBV6-1 and TRBJ2-5; TRBD1 matches 12 bases. Germline V gene data show CDR1 as MNHNS and CDR2 as SASEGT. The CDR3 has 14 residues. V trimming: 6 bases; J trimming: 5 bases; junction bases outside the gene matches: 4. CDR3 sequence: CASRGTGGWETQYF. The CDR3 region has the DNA TGTGCCAGCAGGGGGACAGGGGGCTGGGAGACCCAGTACTTC.